This T cell receptor (beta chain) came from a study of shared clonotypes between healthy human individuals (dated by TCRdb to between 2020 and 2021). Broadly, across the study: The cohort comprised a couple of women and a few men aged 18 to 49 years. Per donor, leukapheresis produced somewhere between about 0.9 and 9 billion PBMCs. To increase sequencing depth and limit assay-specific biases, different laboratories used diverse techniques to prepare libraries and sequence TCR repertoires. For each donor, three plates each were used for CD4 naive and CD4 memory, two plates were used for CD8 naive, and one plate was used for CD8 memory. To estimate repertoire size and how much clonotypes are shared between individuals, the study performed deep sequencing of blood TCR repertoires from roughly five healthy adults. Here is what the overall study found, with its caveats: Because the study included a small number of donors, the genetic and exposure-history diversity represented was limited. Even with the large sequencing depth, rarefaction of the sorted-subset datasets indicated that sequencing was incomplete. Pairwise subsampling indicated that sequencing depth was expected to affect the degree of clonotype sharing among donors. Clonotypes shared by all four sorted-subset donors showed higher generation probabilities than non-shared clonotypes. Sharing across a few donors was observed for approximately 5% of naive CD4, over 3% of naive CD8, 2% to 2.5% of memory CD4, and around 0.44% of memory CD8 clonotypes. Naive subsets generally had larger estimated clonotype richness than memory subsets. Sampling was limited to blood, and TCR repertoires in tissue likely differ from TCR repertoires in blood.

V and J are trimmed by 5 bases and 1 base, and the gene matches miss 6 bases of the junction. Based on the germline V gene (reference sequence), the CDR1 and CDR2 sequences are MNHEY and SMNVEV. From cysteine to phenylalanine, the CDR3 is 15 amino acids long. The entry retains the CDR3 DNA only, 45 bases that are in frame from base 1. In the case of this clone: The antigen this receptor binds is unknown. No qualities accompany the bases; no much larger clone lies one base away.

Using the deep immunoSEQ assay, multiplex PCR amplified TCR CDR3 regions from genomic DNA. Extracted genomic DNA from each cell subset was distributed evenly across all wells of several immunoSEQ 96-well plates, and each plate was treated as a replicate. For sorted subsets, 200 to 250 ng genomic DNA, equal to some 30,000 T cell genomes, was loaded into each replicate PCR. The purified libraries were quantified using a Qubit 3.0 fluorometer, sized with a Bioanalyzer 2100, and then quantified again using the KAPA Library Quantification kit. Every immunoSEQ 96-well plate was sequenced on a dedicated single-read 150-cycle Illumina NextSeq 550 flow cell. On the authors' methods: Because only junctional sequences without quality scores were contained in the immunoSEQ output, filtering matching that applied to full-length reads could not be performed. Sequences were annotated with PyIR, a Python wrapper for IgBLAST v1.9, using IMGT germline references to assign V/J genes and CDR3. Any read was removed if the V/J assignment was weak (E-value above 1e-6), the CDR3 was missing, or the read contained stop codons, out-of-frame junctions, or ambiguous translated residues. V3J clonotypes were defined as sequences sharing an identical inferred V gene, J gene, and CDR3 amino acid sequence. To compute the percentage overlap between repertoires, the number of shared unique clonotypes was divided by the size of the smaller repertoire. RTK rarefaction, the Chao1 estimator, and Recon v2.1 estimates of unobserved clonotypes were used to assess repertoire richness. OLGA was used to compute generation probabilities for all TCRbeta clonotypes that the gDNA method yielded from a handful of donors. The source is immuneACCESS, and TCRdb retained only in-frame sequences with V and J called. Part of the clones is not carried over; for the studies checked, unresolved V genes explain less than half of this, and the remainder is unexplained. That table supplies the V and J calls and clone size; D and trimming were determined from the DNA. The sample profile shows some 2,500,000 clones; 93% of them were found once. The top ten clones comprise approximately 0.37% of the sample.

The donors were healthy, HIV-negative adults with no recently reported acute infections or vaccinations. Only Caucasian adults living in Nashville, Tennessee, USA were represented among the donors. CD4+ T cells were enriched by magnetic negative selection, after which naive cells were positively selected on CD45RA and the negative fraction was taken as the memory subset. After blood collection by leukapheresis, PBMCs were isolated using Ficoll-Histopaque density gradient centrifugation and then cryopreserved in the vapor phase of liquid nitrogen. Analytical flow cytometry was used to check the purity and quantity of each magnetically sorted T cell population. Genomic DNA was isolated from each sorted fraction and quantified by UV absorbance on a Nanodrop 2000c.

Specimen: naive CD4+ T cells from PBMCs. The sample's cell subset or site, from its label and the paper: CD45RA+ positively selected. The V gene is TRBV27 and the J gene is TRBJ1-1; the junction holds 8 bases that match TRBD1. The clonotype originates from a man aged 18 to 29 in good health. Some clones in this sample may be carry-over from other donors' samples. The DNA sequence follows: TGTGCCAGCAGTCCGCGGACAGGGTGGAACACTGAAGCTTTCTTT. It translates to CASSPRTGWNTEAFF.